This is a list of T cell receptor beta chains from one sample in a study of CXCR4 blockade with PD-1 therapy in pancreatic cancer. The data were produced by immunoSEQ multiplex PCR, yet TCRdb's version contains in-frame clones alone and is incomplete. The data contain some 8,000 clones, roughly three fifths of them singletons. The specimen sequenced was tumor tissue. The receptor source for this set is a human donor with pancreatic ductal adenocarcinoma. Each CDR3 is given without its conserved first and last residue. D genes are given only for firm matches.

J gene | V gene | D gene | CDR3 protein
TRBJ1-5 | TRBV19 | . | ASSIPGTINQPQH
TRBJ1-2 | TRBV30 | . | AWGSLGGYT
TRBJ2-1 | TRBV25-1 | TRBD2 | ASSAASGSSNEQF
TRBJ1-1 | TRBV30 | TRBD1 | AWSALGQGITEAF
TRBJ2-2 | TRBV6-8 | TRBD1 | ASSSGQAHTGELF
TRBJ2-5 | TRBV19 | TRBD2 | ASRRTSGPQETQY
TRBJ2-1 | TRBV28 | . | ASSLRPTGEQF
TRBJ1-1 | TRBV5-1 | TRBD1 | ASSSQGANTEAF
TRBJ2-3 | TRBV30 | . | AWRKIASDTQY
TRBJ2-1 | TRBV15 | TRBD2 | ATSRPSGTSRINEQF
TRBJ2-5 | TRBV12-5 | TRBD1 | ASSRDSQETQY
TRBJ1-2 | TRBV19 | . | ASNPDRRYGYT
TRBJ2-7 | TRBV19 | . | ASSSPGSSSYEQY
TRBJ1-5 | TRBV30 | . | AWSRAGNNQPQH
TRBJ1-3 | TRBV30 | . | AWRDSTSGNTIY
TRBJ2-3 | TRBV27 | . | ASSPIYTDTQY
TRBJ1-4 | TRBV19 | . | ASSYGGTNEKLF
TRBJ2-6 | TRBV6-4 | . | ASTQGSSGANVLT
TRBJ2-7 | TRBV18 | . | ASSGQAYEQY
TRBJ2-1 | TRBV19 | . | ASSISRGSYNEQF
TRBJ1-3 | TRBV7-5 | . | VRSLRDRGGNTIY
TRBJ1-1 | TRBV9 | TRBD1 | ASSTDRATEAF
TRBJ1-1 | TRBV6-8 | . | ASSLLLNTEAF
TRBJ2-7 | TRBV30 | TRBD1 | AWALQGEQY
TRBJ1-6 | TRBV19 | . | ASSGQTYNSPLH
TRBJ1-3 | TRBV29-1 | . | SVGTISGNTIY
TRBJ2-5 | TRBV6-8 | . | ASSWVGQGTQY
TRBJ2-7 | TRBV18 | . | ASSPEEGTPYEQY
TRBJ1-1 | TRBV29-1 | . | SGAVQVNTEAF
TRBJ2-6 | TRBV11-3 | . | ASSFTGTPGANVLT
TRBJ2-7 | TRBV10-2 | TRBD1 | ASSEQTGAGYEQY
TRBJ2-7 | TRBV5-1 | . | ASSWKSSSYEQY
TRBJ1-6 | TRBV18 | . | ASSPQSFDAPLH
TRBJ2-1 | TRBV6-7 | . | ASSYGVAGEQF
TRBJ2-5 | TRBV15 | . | ATSPLGRREGETQY
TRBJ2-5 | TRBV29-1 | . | SVEKAGQETQY